The rows below give T cell receptor beta chains drawn from one sample of a study of Ad26.COV2.S vaccination and SARS-CoV-2 variants. Measured with immunoSEQ multiplex PCR; TCRdb has only the in-frame clones, and not every one. Altogether hundreds of thousands of clones are present, approximately 88% being singletons, with the ten largest covering roughly 1.5%. Material: peripheral blood, obtained in a trial of Ad26.COV2.S vaccine versus placebo. The receptors here all came from a person between 18 and 65 years old who received the Ad26.COV2.S COVID-19 vaccine or a placebo. The CDR3 runs from the conserved cysteine through the conserved F or W. Each record gives: clone size, D gene, J gene, V gene, CDR3 DNA, CDR3 protein. D genes are given only for firm matches. Clone size is given for some rows only: seen once, a few or many times, or a class if the clone is expanded.

>.|.|TRBJ1-5|TRBV6-5
TGTGCCAGCAGCCGCACGGGGGATAGCAATCAGCCCCAGCATTTT
CASSRTGDSNQPQHF
>.|.|TRBJ1-1|TRBV7-8
TGTGCCAGCAGCCCAGGCAACAGGCCTGAAGCTTTCTTT
CASSPGNRPEAFF
>.|.|TRBJ1-6|TRBV6-2/TRBV6-3
TGTGCCAGCAGTTATCGCCCGGGGTCAGGACAGCCGAATTCACCCCTCCACTTT
CASSYRPGSGQPNSPLHF
>once|.|TRBJ2-5|TRBV24-1
TGTGCCACCAGTGACCCGCGGGGAAAAGAGACCCAGTACTTC
CATSDPRGKETQYF
>.|TRBD1|TRBJ2-7|TRBV5-8
TGTGCCAGCAGCTTGGGGACAGGGAGCTCCTACGAGCAGTACTTC
CASSLGTGSSYEQYF
>once|.|TRBJ2-3|TRBV15
TGTGCCACCAGCGGGGGGTATCACGCAGATACGCAGTATTTT
CATSGGYHADTQYF
>.|.|TRBJ1-6|TRBV4-3
TGCGCCAGCAGCCAAGATCGGGGCCCCTCGGTGGCACCCCTCCACTTT
CASSQDRGPSVAPLHF
>.|.|TRBJ2-3|TRBV9
TGTGCCAGCAGCGCAACACCGAGAGATACGCAGTATTTT
CASSATPRDTQYF
>many|.|TRBJ2-1|TRBV7-9
TGTGCCAGCAGCTTAGGTAGCGGATACAATGAGCAGTTCTTC
CASSLGSGYNEQFF
>once|TRBD2|TRBJ2-1|TRBV7-3
TGTGCCAGCAGCTTTACTAGCGGGGACGGTAGTGAGCAGTTCTTC
CASSFTSGDGSEQFF
>.|TRBD1|TRBJ1-4|TRBV4-3
TGCGCCAGCAGCCAAGGGGACAGGGGGTGGAGTGAAAAACTGTTTTTT
CASSQGDRGWSEKLFF
>.|.|TRBJ2-1|TRBV2
TGTGCCAGCAGTGCGGGATCCTACAATGAGCAGTTCTTC
CASSAGSYNEQFF
>.|.|TRBJ1-6|TRBV3-1/TRBV3-2
TGTGCCAGCAGCCAAGAAGGGAGCTATAATTCACCCCTCCACTTT
CASSQEGSYNSPLHF
>.|TRBD1|TRBJ1-3|TRBV7-6
TGTGCCAGCAGCTCCTGGACAGGGGGTTCCCAATCTGGAAACACCATATATTTT
CASSSWTGGSQSGNTIYF
>once|TRBD2|TRBJ2-3|TRBV7-9
TGTGCCAGCAGTTCCAGCGGGGTAGAAAGGTATTTT
CASSSSGVERYF